This TCR beta chain was captured by sequencing in a study of shared clonotypes between healthy human individuals (TCRdb year 2020). Context from the whole study: The cohort comprised a couple of women and a few men aged 18 to 49 years. Per donor, three plates each were used for CD4 naive and CD4 memory, two for CD8 naive, and one for CD8 memory. To estimate repertoire size and how much clonotype sharing occurs between individuals, the study deeply sequenced the blood TCR repertoires of roughly 5 healthy adults. Different laboratories and diverse techniques were used to prepare libraries and sequence TCR repertoires, to increase sequencing depth and limit assay-specific biases. Between about 0.85 and 9.5 billion PBMCs per donor were obtained by leukapheresis. Results and caveats for the whole study, not just this receptor: Pairwise subsampling led to the expectation that sequencing depth would affect the degree of clonotype sharing among donors. Sharing across four donors was observed for approximately 5% of naive CD4, over 3% of naive CD8, 2% to 2.5% of memory CD4, and about 0.39% of memory CD8 clonotypes. Only blood was sampled, and tissue TCR repertoires likely differ from those in blood. The genetic and exposure-history diversity represented was limited by the small number of donors. Clonotypes shared by all four sorted-subset donors showed higher generation probabilities than non-shared clonotypes. Estimated clonotype richness was generally larger for naive than for memory subsets. Incomplete sequencing was indicated by rarefaction of sorted-subset datasets, despite the large sequencing depth.

This clone appeared a single time. The antigen it recognizes is unknown. Base qualities were left out, and no much larger clone turns up one base away. The germline V gene supplies CDR1 SNHLY and CDR2 FYNNEI. Including the terminal cysteine and phenylalanine, the CDR3 comprises 14 residues. Only the CDR3 part of the read is kept: 42 bases, read in frame from the first base. V is pruned by 8 bases and J by 8 bases, leaving 6 bases of the junction without a gene match. Healthy HIV-negative adults with no recently reported acute infections or vaccinations were included as donors. Only Caucasian adults living in Nashville, Tennessee, USA were represented among the donors. Magnetic negative selection was used to enrich CD4+ T cells, after which naive cells were positively selected on CD45RA and the negative fraction became the memory subset. After blood collection by leukapheresis, PBMCs were isolated using Ficoll-Histopaque density gradient centrifugation and then cryopreserved in the vapor phase of liquid nitrogen. Analytical flow cytometry was used to check the purity and quantity of every magnetically sorted T cell population. From each sorted fraction, genomic DNA was isolated and quantified by UV absorbance on a Nanodrop 2000c.

Using the deep immunoSEQ assay, multiplex PCR amplified TCR CDR3 regions from genomic DNA. Extracted genomic DNA from each cell subset was distributed evenly across all wells of several immunoSEQ 96-well plates, and each plate was treated as a replicate. For sorted subsets, each replicate PCR was loaded with approximately 200 ng genomic DNA, equivalent to 25,000 to 35,000 T cell genomes. Purified libraries were quantified with a Qubit 3.0 fluorometer, sized on a Bioanalyzer 2100, and re-quantified with the KAPA Library Quantification kit. Every immunoSEQ 96-well plate was sequenced on a separate single-read 150-cycle Illumina NextSeq 550 flow cell. Processing in the source paper ran as follows. Because only junctional sequences without quality scores were contained in the immunoSEQ output, filtering matching that applied to full-length reads could not be performed. To assign V/J genes and CDR3, sequences were annotated using PyIR, a Python wrapper for IgBLAST v1.9, with IMGT germline references. Any read was removed if the V/J assignment was weak (E-value above 1e-6), the CDR3 was missing, or the read contained stop codons, out-of-frame junctions, or ambiguous translated residues. A V3J clonotype was defined by an identical inferred V gene, J gene, and CDR3 amino acid sequence. The percentage overlap between two repertoires was calculated by dividing the number of shared unique clonotypes by the size of the smaller repertoire. RTK rarefaction, the Chao1 estimator, and Recon v2.1 estimates of unobserved clonotypes were used to assess repertoire richness. OLGA was used to compute generation probabilities for all TCRbeta clonotypes that the gDNA method yielded from several donors. The immuneACCESS repertoire file appears here via TCRdb, limited to in-frame rearrangements. These files lack a portion of the clones; in checked studies, under half of the deficit traces to unresolved V genes, and the cause of the others is not known. V, J and clone size were drawn from that table, and D and trimming were deduced from the DNA. In all, the sample holds approximately 1,500,000 clones, and 98% of those were seen once. The ten largest clones capture approximately 0.44% of the sample.

The clonotype was recovered from a young man in good health. The sequence links TRBV2 to TRBJ2-2, with 12 bases aligning to TRBD2. The sample was naive CD4+ T cells sorted from blood. Reading the label with the study, this specimen's cell subset or site is: CD45RA+ positively selected. The CDR3 amino acid sequence is: CASAGLAGGGELFF. The nucleotide sequence is given as TGTGCCAGCGCGGGACTAGCGGGTGGAGGGGAGCTGTTTTTT. The full variable domain, completed from the reference TRBV2 and TRBJ2-2 proteins outside the CDR3, reads EPEVTQTPSHQVTQMGQEVILRCVPISNHLYFYWYRQILGQKVEFLVSFYNNEISEKSEIFDDQFSVERPDGSNFTLKIRSTKLEDSAMYFCASAGLAGGGELFFGEGSRLTVL.